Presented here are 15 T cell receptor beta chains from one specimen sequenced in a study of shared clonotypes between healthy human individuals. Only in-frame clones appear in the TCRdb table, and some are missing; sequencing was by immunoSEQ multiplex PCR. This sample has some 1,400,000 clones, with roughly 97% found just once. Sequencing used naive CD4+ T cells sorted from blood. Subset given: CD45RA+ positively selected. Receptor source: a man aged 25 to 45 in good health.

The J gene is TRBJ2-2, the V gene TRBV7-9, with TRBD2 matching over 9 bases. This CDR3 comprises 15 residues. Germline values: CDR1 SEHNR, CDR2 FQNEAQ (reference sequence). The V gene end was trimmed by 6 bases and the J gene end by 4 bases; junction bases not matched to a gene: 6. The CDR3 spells CASSPGGRGTGELFF. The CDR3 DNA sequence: TGTGCCAGCAGTCCTGGCGGGAGGGGCACCGGGGAGCTGTTTTTT.

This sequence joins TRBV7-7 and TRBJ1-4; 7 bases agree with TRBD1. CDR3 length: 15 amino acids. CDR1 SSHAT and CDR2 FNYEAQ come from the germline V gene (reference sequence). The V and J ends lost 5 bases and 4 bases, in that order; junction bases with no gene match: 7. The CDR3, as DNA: TGTGCCAGCAGCCCAGGACAGGTTATTAATGAAAAACTGTTTTTT. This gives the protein CASSPGQVINEKLFF.

The CDR3 loop reads CASSDVVLAGEPHEQYF. The CDR3 DNA follows: TGTGCCAGCAGTGACGTAGTTCTAGCGGGAGAGCCCCACGAGCAGTACTTC. This chain links TRBV2 with TRBJ2-7, with 10 positions matching TRBD2. The CDR3 contains 17 residues. The junction had 13 bases not matched to a gene; V was cut back by 3 bases and J by 5 bases. Germline V gene lookup returns CDR1 SNHLY and CDR2 FYNNEI.

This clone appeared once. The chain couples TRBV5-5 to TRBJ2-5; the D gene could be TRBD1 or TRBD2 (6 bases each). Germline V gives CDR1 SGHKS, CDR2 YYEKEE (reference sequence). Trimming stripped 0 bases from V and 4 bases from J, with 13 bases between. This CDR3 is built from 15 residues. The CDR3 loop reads CASSLAWGARETQYF. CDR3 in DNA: TGTGCCAGCAGCTTGGCCTGGGGGGCTCGAGAGACCCAGTACTTC.

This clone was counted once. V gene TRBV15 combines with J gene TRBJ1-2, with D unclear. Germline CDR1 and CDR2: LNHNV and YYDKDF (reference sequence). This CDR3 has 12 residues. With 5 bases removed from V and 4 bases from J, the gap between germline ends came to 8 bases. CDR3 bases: TGTGCCACCAGCGGGCAGTTCTATGGCTACACCTTC. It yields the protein CATSGQFYGYTF.

The CDR3 DNA sequence: TGTGCCAGCAGCCGTGACAGGGCAGATACGCAGTATTTT. Its protein product is CASSRDRADTQYF. This chain uses TRBV9 with TRBJ2-3; the match to TRBD1 covers 7 bases. Trimming at V came to 4 bases and at J to 4 bases, leaving 3 bases not matched to a gene. The CDR3 is made up of 13 amino acids. Germline V lookup: CDR1 SGDLS, CDR2 YYNGEE.

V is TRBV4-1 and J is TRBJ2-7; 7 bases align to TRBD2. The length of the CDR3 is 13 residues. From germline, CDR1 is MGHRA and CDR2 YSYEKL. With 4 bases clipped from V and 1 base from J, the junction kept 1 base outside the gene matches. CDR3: CASSREGSYEQYF. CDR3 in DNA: TGCGCCAGCAGCCGGGAGGGGTCCTACGAGCAGTACTTC.

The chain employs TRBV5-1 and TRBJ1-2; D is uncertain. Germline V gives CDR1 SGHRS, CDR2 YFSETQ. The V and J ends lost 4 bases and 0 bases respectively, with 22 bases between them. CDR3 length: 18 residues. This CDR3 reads CASSPSRSAAEANYGYTF. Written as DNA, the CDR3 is TGCGCCAGCAGCCCAAGCAGGAGCGCAGCGGAAGCTAACTATGGCTACACCTTC.

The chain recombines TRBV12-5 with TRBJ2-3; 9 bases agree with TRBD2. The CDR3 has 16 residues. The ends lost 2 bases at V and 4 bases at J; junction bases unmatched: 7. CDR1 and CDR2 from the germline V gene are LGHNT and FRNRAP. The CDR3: CASGLKREVFPDTQYF. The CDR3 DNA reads TGTGCTAGTGGTTTGAAGCGGGAGGTTTTTCCAGATACGCAGTATTTT. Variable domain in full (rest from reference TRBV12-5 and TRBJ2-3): DARVTQTPRHKVTEMGQEVTMRCQPILGHNTVFWYRQTMMQGLELLAYFRNRAPLDDSGMPKDRFSAEMPDATLATLKIQPSEPRDSAVYFCASGLKREVFPDTQYFGPGTRLTVL.

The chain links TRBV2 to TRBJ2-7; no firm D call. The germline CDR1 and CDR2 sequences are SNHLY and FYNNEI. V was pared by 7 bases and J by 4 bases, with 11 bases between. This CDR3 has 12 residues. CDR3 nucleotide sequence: TGTGCCAGCAATCTCGACCAATACGAGCAGTACTTC. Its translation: CASNLDQYEQYF.

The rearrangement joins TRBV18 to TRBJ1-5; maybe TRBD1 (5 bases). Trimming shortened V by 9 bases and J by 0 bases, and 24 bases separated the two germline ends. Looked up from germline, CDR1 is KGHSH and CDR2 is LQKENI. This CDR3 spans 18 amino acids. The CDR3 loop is CASSNKKVVGGSNQPQHF. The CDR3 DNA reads TGTGCCAGTTCTAATAAAAAGGTAGTGGGGGGTAGCAATCAGCCCCAGCATTTT.

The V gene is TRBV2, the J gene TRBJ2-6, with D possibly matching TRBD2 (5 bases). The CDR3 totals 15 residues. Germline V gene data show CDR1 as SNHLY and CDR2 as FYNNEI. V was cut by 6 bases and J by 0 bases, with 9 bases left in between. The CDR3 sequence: CASRVEGSGANVLTF. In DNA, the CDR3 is TGTGCCAGCAGGGTAGAGGGCTCTGGGGCCAACGTCCTGACTTTC.

The CDR3 bases are TGCGCCAGCAGCCGCATGGGACAGGGGTTCTACGAGCAGTACTTC. Protein sequence: CASSRMGQGFYEQYF. The V gene is TRBV5-1, the J gene TRBJ2-7, with 10 bases lining up with TRBD1. The CDR3 contains 15 residues. The V segment lost 4 bases and the J segment 3 bases; nucleotides outside the gene matches: 7. Germline CDR1 SGHRS, CDR2 YFSETQ.

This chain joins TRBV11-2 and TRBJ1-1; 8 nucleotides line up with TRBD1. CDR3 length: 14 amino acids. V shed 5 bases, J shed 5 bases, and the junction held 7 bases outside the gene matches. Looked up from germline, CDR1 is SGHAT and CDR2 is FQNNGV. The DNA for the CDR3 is TGTGCCAGCAGCGAACAGGGGGGTAGGACTGAAGCTTTCTTT. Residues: CASSEQGGRTEAFF.

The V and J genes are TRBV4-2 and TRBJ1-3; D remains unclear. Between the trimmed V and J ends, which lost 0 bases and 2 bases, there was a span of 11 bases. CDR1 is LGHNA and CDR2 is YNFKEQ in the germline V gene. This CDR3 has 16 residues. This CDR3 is CASSQEKGGTGNTIYF. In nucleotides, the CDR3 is TGTGCCAGCAGCCAAGAAAAAGGAGGCACTGGAAACACCATATATTTT.